This is a list of T cell receptor beta chains from one sample in a study of T-cell reconstitution after alpha-beta-depleted transplantation in children. In TCRdb, the PCR reads were re-called with MiXCR into one record per CDR3 protein. The sample consists of 200,000 to 250,000 distinct CDR3 sequences, around 9.5% of them appearing once. The material was PBMCs from the stem cell graft donor, obtained from the stem cell graft. The receptors here all came from a human donor who donated a stem cell graft to a child with acute lymphoblastic leukemia. The conserved cysteine and the conserved F or W are not part of the CDR3 here. D genes are given only for firm matches.

D gene: -
V gene: TRBV20-1
J gene: TRBJ2-5
CDR3 protein: SARKPTAIQETQY

D gene: -
V gene: TRBV12-3/TRBV12-4
J gene: TRBJ1-1
CDR3 protein: ASSLGVGSEAF

D gene: -
V gene: TRBV20-1
J gene: TRBJ1-4
CDR3 protein: SARARVIEKLF

D gene: TRBD1
V gene: TRBV5-1
J gene: TRBJ1-6
CDR3 protein: ASSSPGQRNSPLH

D gene: -
V gene: TRBV29-1
J gene: TRBJ1-1
CDR3 protein: SVGHQNTEAF

D gene: TRBD1
V gene: TRBV28
J gene: TRBJ1-1
CDR3 protein: ASSSAGTADTEAF

D gene: -
V gene: TRBV10-2
J gene: TRBJ1-2
CDR3 protein: ASSESRVNYGYT

D gene: TRBD1
V gene: TRBV27
J gene: TRBJ1-1
CDR3 protein: ASRDRGGPEAF

D gene: -
V gene: TRBV2
J gene: TRBJ1-5
CDR3 protein: ASSETGSNQPQH

D gene: TRBD1
V gene: TRBV20-1
J gene: TRBJ1-5
CDR3 protein: SASPGGIYSNQPQH

D gene: -
V gene: TRBV2
J gene: TRBJ1-6
CDR3 protein: ASSDGGLGLSYNSPLH

D gene: TRBD2
V gene: TRBV4-1
J gene: TRBJ2-1
CDR3 protein: ASSQDLAGGPNEQF

D gene: -
V gene: TRBV6-4
J gene: TRBJ1-1
CDR3 protein: ASSVSPEVGTEAF

D gene: -
V gene: TRBV7-6
J gene: TRBJ2-1
CDR3 protein: ASSSDSPSYNEQF

D gene: -
V gene: TRBV7-2
J gene: TRBJ1-1
CDR3 protein: ASSPGQTPRTEAF

D gene: TRBD2
V gene: TRBV7-2
J gene: TRBJ2-7
CDR3 protein: ASSLPAGGHEQY

D gene: TRBD2
V gene: TRBV4-2
J gene: TRBJ2-5
CDR3 protein: ASSPDPSGQETQY

D gene: TRBD1
V gene: TRBV7-7
J gene: TRBJ1-6
CDR3 protein: ASSFNRGSPLH

D gene: -
V gene: TRBV27
J gene: TRBJ2-7
CDR3 protein: ASSLSADPSYEQY

D gene: -
V gene: TRBV19
J gene: TRBJ2-5
CDR3 protein: ASSPRDFDDSETQY

D gene: TRBD1
V gene: TRBV5-1
J gene: TRBJ1-2
CDR3 protein: ASSLEGQGTGYT

D gene: TRBD1
V gene: TRBV5-1
J gene: TRBJ2-5
CDR3 protein: ASSLVGQGGLGNQETQY

D gene: TRBD1
V gene: TRBV5-1
J gene: TRBJ1-4
CDR3 protein: ASSSSGTANEKLF

D gene: -
V gene: TRBV20-1
J gene: TRBJ2-3
CDR3 protein: SARRDRTDTQY

D gene: -
V gene: TRBV3-1
J gene: TRBJ1-1
CDR3 protein: ASSQEVNTEAF

D gene: -
V gene: TRBV14
J gene: TRBJ1-2
CDR3 protein: ASSQDHWGSPNGYT

D gene: -
V gene: TRBV7-9
J gene: TRBJ1-5
CDR3 protein: ASSLGAGVQPQH

D gene: TRBD1
V gene: TRBV4-1
J gene: TRBJ2-7
CDR3 protein: ASSQAGDRATYEQY

D gene: -
V gene: TRBV5-1
J gene: TRBJ1-1
CDR3 protein: ASRLSGVNTEAF

D gene: -
V gene: TRBV27
J gene: TRBJ1-4
CDR3 protein: ASSPPDATNEKLF

D gene: -
V gene: TRBV20-1
J gene: TRBJ1-2
CDR3 protein: SARPILTGDLYGYT

D gene: TRBD1
V gene: TRBV5-1
J gene: TRBJ2-6
CDR3 protein: ASSQRTGGSGANVLT

D gene: -
V gene: TRBV4-2
J gene: TRBJ2-7
CDR3 protein: ASSQDLTYEQY

D gene: -
V gene: TRBV19
J gene: TRBJ2-3
CDR3 protein: ATALRLGDTQY

D gene: TRBD1
V gene: TRBV11-1
J gene: TRBJ2-1
CDR3 protein: ASSLGPGQGANEQF

D gene: TRBD1
V gene: TRBV27
J gene: TRBJ1-5
CDR3 protein: ASGPNRGANQPQH

D gene: TRBD2
V gene: TRBV30
J gene: TRBJ2-4
CDR3 protein: AWSRDYLAKNIQY

D gene: -
V gene: TRBV6-1
J gene: TRBJ1-4
CDR3 protein: ASSQEGRANEKLF

D gene: -
V gene: TRBV11-2
J gene: TRBJ1-1
CDR3 protein: ASSSGGVVNTEAF

D gene: TRBD2
V gene: TRBV20-1
J gene: TRBJ2-3
CDR3 protein: SATGRGGASDTQY

D gene: TRBD1
V gene: TRBV7-2
J gene: TRBJ1-5
CDR3 protein: ASSSGQGDQPQH

D gene: -
V gene: TRBV23-1
J gene: TRBJ2-7
CDR3 protein: ASSRWGKYYEQY

D gene: TRBD2
V gene: TRBV5-1
J gene: TRBJ2-5
CDR3 protein: ASTGLAAKETQY

D gene: -
V gene: TRBV6-2/TRBV6-3
J gene: TRBJ2-4
CDR3 protein: ASSFLGGWSTKNIQY

D gene: -
V gene: TRBV12-3/TRBV12-4
J gene: TRBJ2-5
CDR3 protein: ASRPPGQETQY

D gene: -
V gene: TRBV5-1
J gene: TRBJ2-5
CDR3 protein: ASSLEHIVQETQY

D gene: -
V gene: TRBV5-5
J gene: TRBJ1-1
CDR3 protein: ASSFESDTEAF

D gene: TRBD1
V gene: TRBV5-1
J gene: TRBJ1-1
CDR3 protein: ASSLDGQGYTEAF

D gene: TRBD1
V gene: TRBV11-2
J gene: TRBJ2-7
CDR3 protein: ASQGESDYEQY

D gene: TRBD2
V gene: TRBV20-1
J gene: TRBJ2-4
CDR3 protein: SARRLAGPNRAKNIQY

D gene: -
V gene: TRBV20-1
J gene: TRBJ2-1
CDR3 protein: SAPQLGNEQF

D gene: -
V gene: TRBV20-1
J gene: TRBJ2-2
CDR3 protein: SARGGDIWGGELF

D gene: TRBD1
V gene: TRBV6-2/TRBV6-3
J gene: TRBJ1-1
CDR3 protein: ASSTGWTGNTEAF

D gene: TRBD1
V gene: TRBV5-6
J gene: TRBJ2-3
CDR3 protein: ASSPPNRDSISDTQY